A selection of T cell receptor beta chains follows, all from one sample in a study of blood T cell repertoires in COVID-19. This table comes from immunoSEQ multiplex PCR, and its TCRdb copy is limited to in-frame clones, with some not included. Here the sample spans around 360,000 clones, about 89% being singletons. Sample: PBMCs or T cells enriched from blood (not recorded which). The receptors come from a man aged 35-49 years in a cohort exposed to, infected with or recovered from COVID-19 (not recorded which). Each CDR3 is given with its conserved first and last residue. A D gene is named only where the DNA matches it firmly. Clone size is given for some rows only: seen once, a few or many times, or a class if the clone is expanded.

CDR3 DNA	CDR3 protein	J gene	D gene	clone size	V gene
TGTGCCTGGAGTGTACAGGGGGTACGGGGCACCGGGGAGCTGTTTTTT	CAWSVQGVRGTGELFF	TRBJ2-2	TRBD1	-	TRBV30
TGTGCCAGCCGCGACAGAGGAAACACCATATATTTT	CASRDRGNTIYF	TRBJ1-3	-	-	TRBV25-1
TGTGCCAGCAGTCCCCCGGGCAATGAGCAGTTCTTC	CASSPPGNEQFF	TRBJ2-1	-	-	TRBV27
TGTGCCACTGGACTAGCGGGAGCGAGCTCCTACAATGAGCAGTTCTTC	CATGLAGASSYNEQFF	TRBJ2-1	TRBD2	-	TRBV7-2
TGTGCCAGCAGCTTCGGGACAGTTACAGATACGCAGTATTTT	CASSFGTVTDTQYF	TRBJ2-3	TRBD1	once	TRBV7-9
TGCGCCAGCAGCGGCACCGGGACAGGTGCTATGACCCAGTACTTC	CASSGTGTGAMTQYF	TRBJ2-5	TRBD1	-	TRBV5-1
TGTGCCAGCAGGAGGGGGACAGGGAGCACCAATCAGCCCCAGCATTTT	CASRRGTGSTNQPQHF	TRBJ1-5	TRBD1	-	TRBV2
TGTGCCAGTAGTGTGACAGGAAAACTGTTTTTT	CASSVTGKLFF	TRBJ1-4	-	-	TRBV19
TGCGCCAGCAGCCAGGGTACTAGCGGGTTGCTCTTATCAGATACGCAGTATTTT	CASSQGTSGLLLSDTQYF	TRBJ2-3	TRBD2	-	TRBV4-1
TGTGCCAGCAGTTCTTACAGGGGGCGAGATCAGCCCCAGCATTTT	CASSSYRGRDQPQHF	TRBJ1-5	TRBD1	-	TRBV5-6
TGTGCCAGCATGCCCTACAAACAACAGAGCTCCTACAATGAGCAGTTCTTC	CASMPYKQQSSYNEQFF	TRBJ2-1	-	-	TRBV25-1
TGTGCCAGCAGTTTCCGGACCGACCGAACTAGACATTCACCCCTCCACTTT	CASSFRTDRTRHSPLHF	TRBJ1-6	-	-	TRBV28
TGTGCCAGCAGCTTGAGAAGGACAGGGGTTGGGGTATCTGAGCAGTTCTTC	CASSLRRTGVGVSEQFF	TRBJ2-1	TRBD1	-	TRBV9
TGTGCCAGCAGCTTGTCGGCTAACTATGGCTACACCTTC	CASSLSANYGYTF	TRBJ1-2	-	-	TRBV5-6
TGTGCCACCAGGGGGAGGGCCTCCTCTGGGGCCAACGTCCTGACTTTC	CATRGRASSGANVLTF	TRBJ2-6	-	-	TRBV7-8
TGTGCCAGCAGCCCCGACTGGGCGGGAGATACCGGGGAGCTGTTTTTT	CASSPDWAGDTGELFF	TRBJ2-2	TRBD2	-	TRBV7-9
TGTGCCAGTAGACGGACAGGGGGCTATGCTAGCGGGAGTTCGTCCTACAATGAGCAGTTCTTC	CASRRTGGYASGSSSYNEQFF	TRBJ2-1	-	-	TRBV19
TGTGCCAGCAGCTTGTTCTCTAAAAGCTCTGGAAACACCATATATTTT	CASSLFSKSSGNTIYF	TRBJ1-3	-	once	TRBV5-4
TGCGCCAGCAGCCATGTGCGGGGGGACTATGGCTACACCTTC	CASSHVRGDYGYTF	TRBJ1-2	-	few	TRBV4-1
TGTGCCAGCAGGAGACAGGGGGCGGACACCGGGGAGCTGTTTTTT	CASRRQGADTGELFF	TRBJ2-2	TRBD1	-	TRBV7-9
TGTGCCATCGGCGGGGGCTTGGGCACCGGGGAGCTGTTTTTT	CAIGGGLGTGELFF	TRBJ2-2	-	-	TRBV10-3
TGTGCCAGTAGTCCGGGACTAGCGGGCGACCTTTACGAGCAGTACTTC	CASSPGLAGDLYEQYF	TRBJ2-7	TRBD2	-	TRBV19
TGTGCCAGCAGCCAAGATGGACATCCACAAGAGACCCAGTACTTC	CASSQDGHPQETQYF	TRBJ2-5	-	once	TRBV3-1/TRBV3-2
TGTGCCACCAGCAGGGGACAGGTTCCCTACGAGCAGTACTTC	CATSRGQVPYEQYF	TRBJ2-7	TRBD1	-	TRBV15
TGTGCCAGCAGACCCCAGGGGATACCTGAAGCTTTCTTT	CASRPQGIPEAFF	TRBJ1-1	-	-	TRBV28
TGTGCCAGCAGCCAAGGCCGGGACAGGTTGGGAGGCTACACCTTC	CASSQGRDRLGGYTF	TRBJ1-2	TRBD1	-	TRBV14
TGTGCCAGCAGCCACGCGGGCGGGGGCAACCAAAACATTCAGTACTTC	CASSHAGGGNQNIQYF	TRBJ2-4	-	-	TRBV11-2
TGTGCCAGTACATCGACAGGGGGCCATGAGCAGTTCTTC	CASTSTGGHEQFF	TRBJ2-1	TRBD1	-	TRBV5-4
TGCGCCAGCAGCTTGCGGCCGGGACAGGGGCTTTACGAGCAGTACTTC	CASSLRPGQGLYEQYF	TRBJ2-7	TRBD1	-	TRBV5-1
TGCGCCAGCAAAGGGACTAGTGGCACCGGGGAGCTGTTTTTT	CASKGTSGTGELFF	TRBJ2-2	TRBD2	-	TRBV5-1
TGTGCCAGCAGCCAGGGACAGGGAAGCGAGCAGTACTTC	CASSQGQGSEQYF	TRBJ2-7	TRBD1	once	TRBV3-1/TRBV3-2
TGCAGCGTTATAGGGACAGCCTACGAGCAGTACTTC	CSVIGTAYEQYF	TRBJ2-7	TRBD1	-	TRBV29-1
TGTGCCAGCACCCGGACAGGGGGAAGATCTGGAAACACCATATATTTT	CASTRTGGRSGNTIYF	TRBJ1-3	TRBD1	-	TRBV2
TGCGCCAGCAGCTCACAGGGTGGGGCTGGGGCCAACGTCCTGACTTTC	CASSSQGGAGANVLTF	TRBJ2-6	-	-	TRBV5-1
TGTGCCATCACGACAGAAGAGCTCTCCTACAATGAGCAGTTCTTC	CAITTEELSYNEQFF	TRBJ2-1	-	once	TRBV10-3
TGTGCCTGGAGCCCGCGGGACAGGGGGCTCTACGAGCAGTACTTC	CAWSPRDRGLYEQYF	TRBJ2-7	TRBD1	-	TRBV30
TGTGCCAGCAGCCAAGGCGCGGCAGGGGGCAGCTACACCTTC	CASSQGAAGGSYTF	TRBJ1-2	TRBD1	-	TRBV3-1/TRBV3-2
TGTGCCAGCAGCTCTCCAGGCCCGAACCCCTACACCTTC	CASSSPGPNPYTF	TRBJ1-2	-	few	TRBV7-2
TGCGCCAGCAGCTTGGAAGGGACACCATCCGAGGGAGCTTTCTTT	CASSLEGTPSEGAFF	TRBJ1-1	-	-	TRBV5-1
TGTGCCAGCTGGTTACGACAGGGAAAGACAGATACGCAGTATTTT	CASWLRQGKTDTQYF	TRBJ2-3	TRBD1	-	TRBV7-9
TGTGCCAGTAGCTTAACGGGACAGTACGAATTCTACACCTTC	CASSLTGQYEFYTF	TRBJ1-2	TRBD1	-	TRBV19
TGTGCCAGCAACCTTCGGGAGGGGCCCAACTCCTACGAGCAGTACTTC	CASNLREGPNSYEQYF	TRBJ2-7	TRBD2	-	TRBV7-9
TGTGCCAGCACCTTTGGGGGGACAGGGACCTCCTACGAGCAGTACTTC	CASTFGGTGTSYEQYF	TRBJ2-7	TRBD1	-	TRBV28
TGCAGTGCTAGTGGCGACAGCTATAGCAATCAGCCCCAGCATTTT	CSASGDSYSNQPQHF	TRBJ1-5	-	-	TRBV20-1
TGTGCCAGCAGCTTGACTAGCCCCCCCTACAATGAGCAGTTCTTC	CASSLTSPPYNEQFF	TRBJ2-1	TRBD2	-	TRBV7-6
TGTGCCACCTACTCAAACACAGGGGGCACTGAAGCTTTCTTT	CATYSNTGGTEAFF	TRBJ1-1	TRBD1	-	TRBV27
TGTGCCAGCAGTGAGACTAGCGGGAGGTCCTACGAGCAGTACTTC	CASSETSGRSYEQYF	TRBJ2-7	TRBD2	-	TRBV6-4
TGCAGCGTTCAGGCTAGCGGGAGCCGAGAGACCCAGTACTTC	CSVQASGSRETQYF	TRBJ2-5	TRBD2	-	TRBV29-1
TGTGCCAGCAGCGCAACACAGGGGGCGAATTGGGAGACCCAGTACTTC	CASSATQGANWETQYF	TRBJ2-5	TRBD1	-	TRBV5-6
TGTGCCAGCAGCGTGACGAGCGGGAGTGGCGACGAGCAGTACTTC	CASSVTSGSGDEQYF	TRBJ2-7	TRBD2	-	TRBV9
TGCAGCGTAATGGACAGAGATAGCAATCAGCCCCAGCATTTT	CSVMDRDSNQPQHF	TRBJ1-5	-	-	TRBV29-1
TGTGCCAGCAGCCAAATTCTGGGCCAGCCCCAGCATTTT	CASSQILGQPQHF	TRBJ1-5	-	-	TRBV3-1/TRBV3-2
TGTGCCAGCAGCTTGGCTGGCTCAGTTGAAAAACTGTTTTTT	CASSLAGSVEKLFF	TRBJ1-4	-	-	TRBV11-2
TGTGCCAGCAGCTTTCCGGGACAGGGAGAGTATGGCTACACCTTC	CASSFPGQGEYGYTF	TRBJ1-2	TRBD1	-	TRBV5-4
TGTGCCAGCAGCTACCGAGGACACGACAGATCCTATGGCTACACCTTC	CASSYRGHDRSYGYTF	TRBJ1-2	-	-	TRBV7-9